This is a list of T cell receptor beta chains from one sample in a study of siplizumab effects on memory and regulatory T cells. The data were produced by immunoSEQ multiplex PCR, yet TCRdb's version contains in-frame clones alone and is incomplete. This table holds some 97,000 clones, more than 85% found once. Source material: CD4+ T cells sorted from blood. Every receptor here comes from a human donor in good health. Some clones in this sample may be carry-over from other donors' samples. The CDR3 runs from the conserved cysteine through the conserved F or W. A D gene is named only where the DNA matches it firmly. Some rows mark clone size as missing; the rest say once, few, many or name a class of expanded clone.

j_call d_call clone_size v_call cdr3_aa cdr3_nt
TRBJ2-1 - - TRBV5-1 CASSVTGFYNEQFF TGCGCCAGCAGCGTGACAGGTTTCTACAATGAGCAGTTCTTC
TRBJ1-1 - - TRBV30 CAWSVRVVRFGLGTEAFF TGTGCCTGGAGTGTCCGAGTTGTCCGATTTGGTTTGGGCACTGAAGCTTTCTTT
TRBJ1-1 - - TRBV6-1 CASSMGLIEAFF TGTGCCAGCAGTATGGGACTGATTGAAGCTTTCTTT
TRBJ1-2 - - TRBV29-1 CSVGPRGGYTF TGCAGCGTTGGACCTCGGGGAGGCTACACCTTC
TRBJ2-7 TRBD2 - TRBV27 CASSQQLAGVMYEQYF TGTGCCAGCAGCCAACAGCTAGCGGGAGTTATGTACGAGCAGTACTTC
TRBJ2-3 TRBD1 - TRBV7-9 CASSLARQGADTQYF TGTGCCAGCAGCTTAGCGCGACAGGGGGCAGATACGCAGTATTTT
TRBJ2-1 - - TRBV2 CASSEDKRPAYNEQFF TGTGCCAGCAGTGAAGACAAGCGCCCCGCCTACAATGAGCAGTTCTTC
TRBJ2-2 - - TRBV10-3 CAINGGSNTGELFF TGTGCCATCAACGGGGGTTCGAACACCGGGGAGCTGTTTTTT
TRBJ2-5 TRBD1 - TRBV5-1 CASSRTGLYQETQYF TGCGCCAGCAGCCGGACAGGGCTGTACCAAGAGACCCAGTACTTC
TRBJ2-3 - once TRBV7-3 CASSHSPAGSGGDRDTQYF TGTGCCAGCAGCCACAGTCCCGCGGGTAGCGGAGGGGATAGGGATACGCAGTATTTT
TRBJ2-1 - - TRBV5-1 CASREGGTYNEQFF TGCGCCAGCAGAGAAGGGGGTACCTACAATGAGCAGTTCTTC
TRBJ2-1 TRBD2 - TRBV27 CASSLGSGRPYNEQFF TGTGCCAGCAGTCTTGGAAGCGGGAGACCCTACAATGAGCAGTTCTTC
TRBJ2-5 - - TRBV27 CASSWGIQETQYF TGTGCCAGCAGTTGGGGTATCCAAGAGACCCAGTACTTC
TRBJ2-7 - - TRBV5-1 CASSFLTTSSYEQYF TGCGCCAGCAGCTTCCTTACTACCAGCTCCTACGAGCAGTACTTC
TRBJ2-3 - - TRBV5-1 CASTLREPNTDTQYF TGCGCCAGCACCCTAAGGGAGCCTAACACAGATACGCAGTATTTT
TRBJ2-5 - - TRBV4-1 CASSQVTPRSETQYF TGCGCCAGCAGCCAAGTCACTCCAAGGTCGGAGACCCAGTACTTC
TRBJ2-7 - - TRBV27 CASSVFASSEQYF TGTGCCAGCAGCGTTTTTGCGTCCTCCGAGCAGTACTTC
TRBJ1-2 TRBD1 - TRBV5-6 CASSLRQGDGYTF TGTGCCAGCAGCTTGAGACAGGGGGACGGCTACACCTTC
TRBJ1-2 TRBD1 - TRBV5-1 CASSRQQGNFGYTF TGCGCCAGCAGCCGACAACAGGGGAACTTTGGCTACACCTTC
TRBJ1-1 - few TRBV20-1 CSARITEAFF TGCAGTGCTAGGATCACTGAAGCTTTCTTT
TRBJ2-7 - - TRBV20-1 CSASPDHEQYF TGCAGTGCATCTCCTGACCACGAGCAGTACTTC
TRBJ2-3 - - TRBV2 CASRTGVLTDTQYF TGTGCCAGCCGGACCGGGGTACTCACAGATACGCAGTATTTT
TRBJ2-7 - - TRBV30 CAGRMGQTYEQYF TGTGCCGGAAGAATGGGGCAAACCTACGAGCAGTACTTC
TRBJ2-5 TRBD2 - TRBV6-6 CASRLTSGHLQETQYF TGTGCCAGCAGATTAACTAGCGGGCATCTCCAAGAGACCCAGTACTTC
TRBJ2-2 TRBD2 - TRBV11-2 CASSFSGLNTGELFF TGTGCCAGCAGCTTTAGCGGGTTAAACACCGGGGAGCTGTTTTTT
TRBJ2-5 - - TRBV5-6 CASSSESGQETQYF TGTGCCAGCAGCTCGGAATCAGGACAAGAGACCCAGTACTTC
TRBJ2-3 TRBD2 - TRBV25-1 CASSRTSGVDTQYF TGTGCCAGCAGTAGGACTAGCGGGGTAGATACGCAGTATTTT
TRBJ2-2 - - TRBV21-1 CARRDGLNTGELFF TGTGCCCGACGGGACGGTTTAAACACCGGGGAGCTGTTTTTT
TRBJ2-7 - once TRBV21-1 CASKSQWTTSYEQYF TGTGCCAGCAAGAGTCAATGGACTACTTCCTACGAGCAGTACTTC
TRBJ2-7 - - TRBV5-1 CASSPALAGFSYEQYF TGCGCCAGCAGCCCAGCCTTGGCAGGGTTCTCCTACGAGCAGTACTTC
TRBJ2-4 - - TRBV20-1 CSARRGEIQYF TGCAGTGCTAGGAGGGGGGAAATTCAGTACTTC
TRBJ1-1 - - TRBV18 CASSSEQGYTEAFF TGTGCCAGCTCAAGCGAACAGGGTTACACTGAAGCTTTCTTT
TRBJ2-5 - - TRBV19 CASSLGIQETQYF TGTGCCAGTAGTTTGGGGATCCAAGAGACCCAGTACTTC
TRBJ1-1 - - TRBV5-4 CASSLLPRSTEAFF TGTGCCAGCAGCTTGCTTCCCCGGTCCACTGAAGCTTTCTTT
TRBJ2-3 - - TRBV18 CASSPTGATDTQYF TGTGCCAGCTCACCGACCGGGGCCACAGATACGCAGTATTTT
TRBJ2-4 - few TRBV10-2 CATRGLLRLVDIQYF TGCGCCACGAGAGGACTATTACGGCTGGTGGACATTCAGTACTTC
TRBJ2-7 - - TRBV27 CASRTRPPSSYEQYF TGTGCCAGCAGAACACGACCCCCGAGCTCCTACGAGCAGTACTTC
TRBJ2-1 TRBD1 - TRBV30 CAWSVGWTGSEEQFF TGTGCCTGGAGTGTAGGTTGGACAGGGAGTGAGGAGCAGTTCTTC
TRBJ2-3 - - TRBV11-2 CASSLVHGREGDTQYF TGTGCCAGCAGCTTAGTTCACGGGAGAGAGGGAGATACGCAGTATTTT
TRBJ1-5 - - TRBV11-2 CASSFTGQNQPQHF TGTGCCAGCAGCTTCACGGGCCAAAATCAGCCCCAGCATTTT
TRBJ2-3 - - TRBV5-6 CASSLPGGTDTQYF TGTGCCAGCAGCCTCCCTGGAGGCACAGATACGCAGTATTTT
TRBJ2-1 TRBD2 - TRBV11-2 CASSSLYGGSIHEQFF TGTGCCAGCAGCTCCCTTTATGGCGGGAGCATCCATGAGCAGTTCTTC
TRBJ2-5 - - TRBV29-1 CSVGGTTGLETQYF TGCAGCGTTGGCGGGACAACCGGTCTGGAGACCCAGTACTTC
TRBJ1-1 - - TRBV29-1 CSAAAAAEAFF TGCAGCGCCGCGGCCGCCGCCGAAGCTTTCTTT
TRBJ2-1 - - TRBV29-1 CSVGHGGEQFF TGCAGCGTCGGGCACGGGGGTGAGCAGTTCTTC